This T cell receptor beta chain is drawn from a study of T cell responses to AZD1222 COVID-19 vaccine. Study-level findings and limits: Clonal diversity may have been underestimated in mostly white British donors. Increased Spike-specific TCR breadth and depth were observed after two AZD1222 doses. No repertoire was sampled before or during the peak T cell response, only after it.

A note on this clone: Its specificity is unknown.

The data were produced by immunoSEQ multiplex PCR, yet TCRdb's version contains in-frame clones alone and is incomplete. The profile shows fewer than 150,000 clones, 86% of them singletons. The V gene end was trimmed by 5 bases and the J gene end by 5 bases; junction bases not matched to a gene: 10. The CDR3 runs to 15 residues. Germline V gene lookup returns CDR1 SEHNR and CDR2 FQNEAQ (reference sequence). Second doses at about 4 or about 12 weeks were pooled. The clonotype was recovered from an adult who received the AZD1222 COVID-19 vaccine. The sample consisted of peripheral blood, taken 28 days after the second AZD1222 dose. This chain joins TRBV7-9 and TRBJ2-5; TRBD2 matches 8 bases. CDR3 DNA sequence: TGTGCCAGCAGCCCCCGCCGGGGGGGCCAGGAGACCCAGTACTTC. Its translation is CASSPRRGGQETQYF.